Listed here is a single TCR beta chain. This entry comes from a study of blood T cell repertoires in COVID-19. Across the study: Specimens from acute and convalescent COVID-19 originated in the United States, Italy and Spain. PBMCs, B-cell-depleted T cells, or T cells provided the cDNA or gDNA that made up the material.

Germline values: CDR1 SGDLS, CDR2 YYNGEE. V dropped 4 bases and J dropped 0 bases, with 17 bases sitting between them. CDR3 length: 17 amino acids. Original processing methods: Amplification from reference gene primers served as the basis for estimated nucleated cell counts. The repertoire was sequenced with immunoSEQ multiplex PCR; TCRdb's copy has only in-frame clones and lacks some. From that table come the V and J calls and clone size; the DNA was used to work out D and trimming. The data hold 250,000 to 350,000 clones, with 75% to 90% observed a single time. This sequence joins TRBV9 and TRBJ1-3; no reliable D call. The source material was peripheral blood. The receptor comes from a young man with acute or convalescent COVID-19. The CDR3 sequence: CASSLTQQTSSGNTIYF. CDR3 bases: TGTGCCAGCAGCCTAACCCAACAGACGAGCTCTGGAAACACCATATATTTT.